The TCR beta chain under discussion was sequenced for a study of blood T cell repertoires in COVID-19. Whole-study context: The origin of the acute and convalescent COVID-19 samples was the United States, Italy and Spain.

Original processing methods: Amplification of reference gene primers provided the estimated nucleated cell counts. Produced via immunoSEQ multiplex PCR; TCRdb's table is partial and in-frame only. The V and J calls and clone size are taken from that table; D and trimming were inferred from the DNA. The repertoire holds some 96,000 clones, around nine tenths seen once, with over 9% in the top ten. The sequenced material came from peripheral blood. The TCR sequence derives from a man aged 50 to 60 with acute or convalescent COVID-19.

CDR3 residues: CASSLGTSSTYEQYF. The CDR3 DNA sequence: TGCGCCAGCAGCTTGGGGACTAGCTCGACCTACGAGCAGTACTTC. This chain links TRBV5-1 with TRBJ2-7, with TRBD2 identical over 8 bases. J lost 2 bases, V lost 0 bases, and 4 bases had no gene match. The CDR3 is 15 residues long. Germline lookup yields CDR1 SGHRS and CDR2 YFSETQ.